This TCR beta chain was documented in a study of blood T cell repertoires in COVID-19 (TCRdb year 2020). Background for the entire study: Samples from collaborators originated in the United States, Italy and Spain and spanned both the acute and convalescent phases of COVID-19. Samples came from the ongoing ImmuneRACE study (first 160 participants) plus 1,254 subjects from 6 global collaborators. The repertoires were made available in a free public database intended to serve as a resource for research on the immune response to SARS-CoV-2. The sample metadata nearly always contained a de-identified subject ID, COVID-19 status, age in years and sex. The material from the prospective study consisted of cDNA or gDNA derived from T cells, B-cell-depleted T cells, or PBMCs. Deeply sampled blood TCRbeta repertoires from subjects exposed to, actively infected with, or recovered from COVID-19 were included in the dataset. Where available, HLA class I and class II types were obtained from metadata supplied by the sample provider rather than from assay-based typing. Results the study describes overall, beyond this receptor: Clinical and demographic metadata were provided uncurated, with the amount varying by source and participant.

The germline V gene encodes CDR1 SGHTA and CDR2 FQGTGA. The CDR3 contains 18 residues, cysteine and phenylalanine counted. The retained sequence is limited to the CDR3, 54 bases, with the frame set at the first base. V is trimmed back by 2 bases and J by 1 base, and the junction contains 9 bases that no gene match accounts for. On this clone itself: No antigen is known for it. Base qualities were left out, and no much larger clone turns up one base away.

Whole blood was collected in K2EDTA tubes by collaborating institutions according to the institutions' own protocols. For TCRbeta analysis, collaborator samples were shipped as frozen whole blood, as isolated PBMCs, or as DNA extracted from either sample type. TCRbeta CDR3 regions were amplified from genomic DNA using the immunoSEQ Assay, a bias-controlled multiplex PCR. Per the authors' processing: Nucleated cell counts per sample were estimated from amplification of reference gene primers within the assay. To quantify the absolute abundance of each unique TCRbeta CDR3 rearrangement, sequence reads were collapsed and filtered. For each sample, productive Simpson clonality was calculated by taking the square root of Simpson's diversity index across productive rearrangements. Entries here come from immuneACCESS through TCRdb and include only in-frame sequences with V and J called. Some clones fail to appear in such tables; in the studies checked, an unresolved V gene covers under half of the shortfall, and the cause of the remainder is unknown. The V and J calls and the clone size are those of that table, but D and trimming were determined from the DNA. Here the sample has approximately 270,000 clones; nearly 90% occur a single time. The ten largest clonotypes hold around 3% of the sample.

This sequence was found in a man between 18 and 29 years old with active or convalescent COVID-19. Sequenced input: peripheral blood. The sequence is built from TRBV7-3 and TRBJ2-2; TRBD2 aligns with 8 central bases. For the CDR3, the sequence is CASSLPLTGGENTGELFF. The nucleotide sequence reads TGTGCCAGCAGCTTACCCCTTACGGGGGGGGAGAACACCGGGGAGCTGTTTTTT. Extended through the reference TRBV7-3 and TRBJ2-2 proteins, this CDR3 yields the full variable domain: GAGVSQTPSNKVTEKGKYVELRCDPISGHTALYWYRQSLGQGPEFLIYFQGTGAADDSGLPNDRFFAVRPEGSVSTLKIQRTERGDSAVYLCASSLPLTGGENTGELFFGEGSRLTVL.